The clone carrying this T cell receptor beta chain was picked up a small number of times. What it binds is not known. Other DNA variants within this sample encode the same CDR3. PCR amplification relied on 60 Vbeta primers (plus 13 Jbeta primers). Using immunoSEQ multiplex PCR, the repertoire was profiled, and TCRdb retains in-frame clones only, with some absent. The sample records nearly 200,000 clones, 75% to 90% being singletons. The junction had 4 bases not matched to a gene; V was cut back by 2 bases and J by 2 bases. This CDR3 has 15 residues. The germline V gene has CDR1 SGDLS and CDR2 YYNGEE. The sample comes from a study of cytomegalovirus exposure and HLA in healthy donors. Study-level points and caveats: A prior analysis recorded that most TCR beta V segments were productive about 87% or about 30% of the time. In a later analysis, at a false discovery rate of 0.05, under 20,000 TCR beta sequences were associated with HLA alleles. Presence/absence analyses rested on an assumption that sequencing depth was roughly uniform across donors.

The chain joins TRBV9 to TRBJ2-3; TRBD2 matches at 8 bases. Sequencing was carried out using PBMCs. This sequence was found in a woman aged 50 to 60 in good health and CMV-seropositive. CDR3 in DNA: TGTGCCAGCAGCGTTCTAGCGGGCCCCACAGATACGCAGTATTTT. It translates to CASSVLAGPTDTQYF. The whole variable domain, filled in from reference TRBV9 and TRBJ2-3, reads DSGVTQTPKHLITATGQRVTLRCSPRSGDLSVYWYQQSLDQGLQFLIQYYNGEERAKGNILERFSAQQFPDLHSELNLSSLELGDSALYFCASSVLAGPTDTQYFGPGTRLTVL.